The 8 T cell receptor beta chains given below trace back to one sample, sequenced in a study of regulatory T cells in long-lasting Graves disease. Time point indicated: persistent/refractory GD, antithyroid drugs over 5 years with positive TRAb. Construction of the TCR library relied on RNA isolated from PBMCs. Assembly of TCR beta libraries relied on iRepertoire HTBI primers together with Arm-PCR of CDR3 regions. TCRdb reprocessed the multiplex PCR reads with MiXCR, giving one entry per CDR3 protein. The data show about 660,000 distinct CDR3 sequences, 25% to 30% seen once. Here the sequenced sample was peripheral blood mononuclear cells (PBMCs), taken when the disease was refractory, from a patient treated with antithyroid drugs. These receptors were obtained from a female donor with Graves disease.

The chain carries TRBV6-5 and TRBJ1-6; D call uncertain. This CDR3 is built from 15 residues. Per the germline V gene, CDR1 is MNHEY and CDR2 is SVGAGI. Trimming shortened V by 0 bases and J by 8 bases, and 11 bases separated the two germline ends. For the CDR3, the DNA is TGTGCCAGCAGTTACTCCTTGACCCAGCATTCACCCCTCCACTTT. Its translation: CASSYSLTQHSPLHF.

The rearrangement uses TRBV12-3 or TRBV12-4 and TRBJ1-1; no definite D call. Between the trimmed V and J ends, which lost 2 bases and 7 bases, there was a span of 11 bases. The CDR3 covers 13 residues. CDR3 sequence (DNA): TGTGCCAGCAGTTTAAGCACAGAACTTGAAGCTTTCTTT. The encoded protein is CASSLSTELEAFF.

The table lists this clonotype with a few counts. The chain combines TRBV25-1 with TRBJ1-2, with D possibly being TRBD1 (6 bases). With 0 bases removed from V and 3 bases from J, the gap between germline ends came to 14 bases. Germline loops: CDR1 MGHDK, CDR2 SYGVNS. This CDR3 spans 16 amino acids. The CDR3 DNA sequence: TGTGCCAGCAGTGAATACGGGGGGGAGGGGGACTATGGCTACACCTTC. Translation: CASSEYGGEGDYGYTF.

This clonotype was found many times. The chain combines TRBV12-3 or TRBV12-4 with TRBJ2-7; either TRBD1 or TRBD2 may fit D (5 bases each). CDR3 length: 18 amino acids. With 4 bases removed from V and 7 bases from J, the gap between germline ends came to 29 bases. CDR3 sequence: CASSSGLGDLRSLSEQYF. CDR3 coding DNA: TGTGCCAGCAGTTCAGGGCTGGGGGACCTGAGATCTTTGTCGGAGCAGTACTTC.

V and J are TRBV28 and TRBJ1-5; possibly TRBD1 for D (5 bases). The CDR3 has 16 residues. Germline CDR1 MDHEN, CDR2 SYDVKM. V lost 1 base, J lost 2 bases, and 12 bases lay in between. This CDR3 reads CASSLSIGVGNQPQHF. CDR3 DNA sequence: TGTGCCAGCAGTTTATCCATAGGGGTGGGCAATCAGCCCCAGCATTTT.

This clonotype was seen only a few times. The chain couples TRBV7-6 to TRBJ1-1, with D unclear. Germline loops: CDR1 SGHVS, CDR2 FNYEAQ. The V end lost 1 base, the J end lost 5 bases, and 8 bases lay between the germline ends. The CDR3 extends over 13 amino acids. Written as DNA, the CDR3 is TGTGCCAGCAGCTTAGGTCCCTTAACTGAAGCTTTCTTT. Translated, it gives CASSLGPLTEAFF.

This clonotype was observed a handful of times. The chain employs TRBV20-1 and TRBJ2-5; D ambiguous. CDR3 length: 16 amino acids. CDR1 and CDR2 from the germline V gene are DFQATT and SNEGSKA (reference sequence). V lost 5 bases, J lost 2 bases, and 21 bases lay in between. CDR3 in DNA: TGCAGTGCTTATAAGATTAAGACTGGAGATCAAGAGACCCAGTACTTC. Its translation is CSAYKIKTGDQETQYF.

This chain uses TRBV3-1 with TRBJ2-7; 12 bases map to TRBD1. The V segment lost 1 base and the J segment 5 bases; nucleotides outside the gene matches: 6. CDR1 and CDR2 (germline): LGHDT, YNNKEL (reference sequence). The CDR3 loop spans 16 amino acids. The CDR3 loop reads CASSQAGTGGWDEQYF. CDR3 bases: TGTGCCAGCAGCCAAGCCGGGACAGGGGGCTGGGACGAGCAGTACTTC.